The sequence of this T cell receptor beta chain was determined in a study of shared clonotypes between healthy human individuals (dated by TCRdb to 2020 to 2021). Notes on the research overall: A couple of women and a few men aged 18 to 49 years were included in the cohort. For each donor, CD4 naive and CD4 memory were each run on three plates, CD8 naive on two plates, and CD8 memory on one plate. To estimate repertoire size and how much clonotypes are shared between individuals, the study performed deep sequencing of blood TCR repertoires from roughly five healthy adults. Different laboratories and diverse techniques were used to prepare libraries and sequence TCR repertoires, to increase sequencing depth and limit assay-specific biases. Each donor's leukapheresis produced roughly between roughly 0.9 and 8.9 billion PBMCs. The paper's findings and limits, for the study overall: Rarefaction of sorted-subset datasets indicated incomplete sequencing despite the large sequencing depth. Only blood was sampled, and tissue TCR repertoires likely differ from those in blood. Pairwise subsampling led to the expectation that sequencing depth would affect the degree of clonotype sharing among donors. Sharing across a few donors was observed for roughly 5.4% of naive CD4, under 4% of naive CD8, over 2% of memory CD4, and around 0.4% of memory CD8 clonotypes. Estimated clonotype richness was generally larger for naive than for memory subsets. The small number of donors limited the genetic and exposure-history diversity represented. Compared with non-shared clonotypes, the clonotypes found in all four sorted-subset donors had higher generation probabilities.

TCR CDR3 regions were amplified from genomic DNA by multiplex PCR using the deep immunoSEQ assay. Genomic DNA extracted from each cell subset was distributed evenly over all wells of several immunoSEQ 96-well plates, and each plate served as one replicate. For sorted subsets, around 200 ng genomic DNA, equal to some 30,000 T cell genomes, was loaded into each replicate PCR. The purified libraries were quantified using a Qubit 3.0 fluorometer, sized with a Bioanalyzer 2100, and then quantified again using the KAPA Library Quantification kit. A separate single-read 150-cycle Illumina NextSeq 550 flow cell was used to sequence each immunoSEQ 96-well plate. Under the source paper's analysis protocol: Because the immunoSEQ output included only junctional sequences and no quality scores, the filtering could not be the same as the filtering used for full-length reads. To assign V/J genes and CDR3, sequences were annotated against IMGT germline references using PyIR, a Python wrapper for IgBLAST v1.9. Reads were filtered out if the reads had weak V/J assignments (E-value above 1e-6), no CDR3, stop codons, out-of-frame junctions, or ambiguous translated residues. A V3J clonotype was defined by an identical inferred V gene, J gene, and CDR3 amino acid sequence. To compute the percentage overlap between repertoires, the number of shared unique clonotypes was divided by the size of the smaller repertoire. RTK rarefaction, the Chao1 estimator, and Recon v2.1 estimates of unobserved clonotypes were used to assess repertoire richness. Generation probabilities were computed with OLGA for all TCRbeta clonotypes obtained by the gDNA method from four donors. TCRdb took this table from immuneACCESS and kept in-frame rearrangements with V and J called. Such tables lack part of the clones; where checked against another copy, unresolved V genes explain under half of the gap, and the rest is unexplained. That table furnishes V, J and clone size, whereas the DNA furnished D and trimming. This sample comprises about 100,000 clones, about 70% of them detected only once. The top ten clones comprise roughly 50% of the sample.

This clone was recorded a few times. Its antigen is still unknown. No base-level quality is on record; no much larger clone is a single base apart. Healthy HIV-negative adults with no recently reported acute infections or vaccinations were included as donors. Only Caucasian adults living in Nashville, Tennessee, USA were represented among the donors. CD8 memory samples combined magnetically selected CD45RO+ cells with CCR7-negative CD45RA+ effector memory (TemRA) cells. After blood collection by leukapheresis, PBMCs were isolated using Ficoll-Histopaque density gradient centrifugation and then cryopreserved in the vapor phase of liquid nitrogen. Analytical flow cytometry was used to check the purity and quantity of each magnetically sorted T cell population. From each sorted fraction, genomic DNA was isolated and quantified by UV absorbance on a Nanodrop 2000c. Including the terminal cysteine and phenylalanine, the CDR3 comprises 13 residues. Kept here is only the CDR3 DNA, which spans 39 bases and is read in frame from base 1. CDR1 and CDR2 were assigned from the germline V gene as WSHSY and SAAADI. V is shortened by 10 bases, J by 4 bases, and the region joining them spans 13 bases.

The V and J segments used are TRBV10-2 and TRBJ2-2; TRBD2 is possibly the D segment (6 matching bases). The specimen sequenced was memory CD8+ T cells sorted from blood. What the cell subset or site label conveys for this sample: CD45RO+ cells pooled with CCR7-negative TemRA cells. The TCR sequence derives from a man younger than 45 in good health. The nucleotide sequence is TGCGCCACCCCCCTCGGGGGCACCGGGGAGCTGTTTTTT. Protein translation: CATPLGGTGELFF.